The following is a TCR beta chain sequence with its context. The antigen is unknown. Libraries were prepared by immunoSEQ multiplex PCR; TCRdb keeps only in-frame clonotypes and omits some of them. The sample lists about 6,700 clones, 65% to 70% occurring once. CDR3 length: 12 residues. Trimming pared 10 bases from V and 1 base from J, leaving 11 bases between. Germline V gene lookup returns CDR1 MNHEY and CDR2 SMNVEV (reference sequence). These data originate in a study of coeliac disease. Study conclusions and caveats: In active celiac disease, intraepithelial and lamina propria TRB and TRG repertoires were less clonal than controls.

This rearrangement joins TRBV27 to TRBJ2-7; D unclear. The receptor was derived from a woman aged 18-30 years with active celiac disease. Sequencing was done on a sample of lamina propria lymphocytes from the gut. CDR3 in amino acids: CATMTRSYEQYF. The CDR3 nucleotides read TGTGCCACCATGACCAGGTCCTACGAGCAGTACTTC.